The 3 T cell receptor beta chains below all came from one sample that was sequenced in a study of tumor-infiltrating lymphocytes in primary liver carcinoma. From about 0.5 ug of total RNA, TCR beta-specific cDNA was reverse-transcribed using a constant-region primer. Construction of TCR beta libraries relied on three successive nested multiplex PCR rounds employing slightly modified ARM-PCR. Investigators reported that the first two PCR rounds, at around 9 cycles each, used TRBV1-TRBV30 forward primers with a C-beta reverse primer. TCRdb fed the multiplex PCR reads into MiXCR, producing one record per CDR3 protein. The table has some 180,000 distinct CDR3 sequences, about 60% seen once. Researchers drew blood RNA from unsorted whole blood and extracted germline DNA as well. Sequences were obtained from peripheral blood. The receptors shown here come from a man aged 40-50 years with primary liver carcinoma and hepatitis B virus infection.

This clonotype was seen more than once but under ten times. The chain recombines TRBV6-2 or TRBV6-3 with TRBJ2-1, with D unclear. V shed 6 bases and J shed 4 bases, with 19 bases lying between them. This CDR3 spans 16 amino acids. The germline gives CDR1 MNHEY, CDR2 SVGEGT. CDR3 sequence: CASSPLGPGWYNEQFF. The CDR3, as DNA: TGTGCCAGCAGCCCTCTCGGCCCAGGTTGGTACAATGAGCAGTTCTTC.

Concerning this clonotype: The final CDR3 position lacks the conserved phenylalanine or tryptophan, pointing to a likely read error. The CDR3 DNA is TGCAGCGGCTCAACGCAGGGTGTTGGAGATACACAGTATTTG. Translation: CSGSTQGVGDTQYL. The chain carries TRBV29-1 and TRBJ2-3, with D maybe TRBD1 (5 bases). Germline CDR1 is SQVTM and CDR2 is ANQGSEA. The CDR3 loop spans 14 amino acids.

Only a few counts were recorded for this clonotype. The rearrangement links TRBV4-1 to TRBJ1-1; D unresolved. Germline CDR1 is MGHRA and CDR2 is YSYEKL. V lost 3 bases, J lost 0 bases, and 14 bases lay in between. The CDR3 covers 16 residues. CDR3 loop: CASSHPGAPMNTEAFF. The CDR3 DNA reads as TGCGCCAGCAGCCACCCAGGAGCCCCGATGAACACTGAAGCTTTCTTT.